The rows below give T cell receptor beta chains drawn from one sample of a study of CD8 T cells in Susac syndrome. TCRdb redid the calling of the immunoSEQ multiplex PCR reads with MiXCR, one entry per CDR3 protein. The sample lists tens of thousands of distinct CDR3 sequences, roughly 96% occurring once. Sequencing was done on a sample of CD8+ T cells from PBMCs. The receptors originated from a human donor with Susac syndrome. The CDR3 runs from the conserved cysteine through the conserved F or W. D genes are given only for firm matches. Clone size is not always given. Where it is, it says once, few, many or a class for expanded clones.

v_gene	j_gene	abundance	d_gene	CDR3nt	CDR3aa
TRBV6-2/TRBV6-3	TRBJ2-5	-	-	TGTGCCAGCAGCGGGCCCACCTCGGAGACCCAGTACTTC	CASSGPTSETQYF
TRBV3-1	TRBJ1-5	-	-	TGTGCCAGCAGCCAAGGCAGGTTCGGTTCGGCCCAGCATTTT	CASSQGRFGSAQHF
TRBV11-1	TRBJ2-4	-	-	TGTGCCAGCAGCTTAGTCGCCAGAGGGGACATTCAGTACTTC	CASSLVARGDIQYF
TRBV20-1	TRBJ1-6	-	-	TGCAGTGCTAAGCCAAACAGGGAGGGGAATTCACCCCTCCACTTT	CSAKPNREGNSPLHF
TRBV20-1	TRBJ2-7	-	TRBD1	TGCAGTGCCGGACCGACAGGGGGGGTATCCTACGAGCAGTACTTC	CSAGPTGGVSYEQYF
TRBV14	TRBJ1-2	-	-	TGTGCCAGCAGCCAAGATCTTGAGGGGAGAGGGGGCTACACCTTC	CASSQDLEGRGGYTF
TRBV5-6	TRBJ2-7	-	-	TGTGCCAGCAGCCGTGGGGGGATAACTTCCTACGAGCAGTACTTC	CASSRGGITSYEQYF
TRBV7-2	TRBJ1-5	few	-	TGTGCCAGCAGTTTAGGACCAAATCAGCCCCAGCATTTT	CASSLGPNQPQHF
TRBV5-4	TRBJ2-4	-	-	TGTGCCAGCAGCCGACAGGCTGGGACGAACATTCAGTACTTC	CASSRQAGTNIQYF
TRBV29-1	TRBJ1-1	-	-	TGCAGCGTCGCGAACAGGGTGGAAGCTTTCTTT	CSVANRVEAFF
TRBV12-3/TRBV12-4	TRBJ1-4	-	-	TGTGCCAGCAGACAGATCCCGGGACCTAATGAAAAACTGTTTTTT	CASRQIPGPNEKLFF
TRBV27	TRBJ2-5	-	-	TGTGCCAGCACATGGAGGACCCAGTACTTC	CASTWRTQYF
TRBV28	TRBJ1-5	-	-	TGTGCCAGCAGTGGGGATCCAGCCCGGGGTCAGCCCCAGCATTTT	CASSGDPARGQPQHF
TRBV15	TRBJ1-4	-	-	TGTGCCACCAGCCGAGAGGACTTTGCAACTAATGAAAAACTGTTTTTT	CATSREDFATNEKLFF
TRBV13	TRBJ1-3	once	TRBD1	TGTGCCAGCAGTCGCGGGACAGCATATTCTGGAAACACCATATATTTT	CASSRGTAYSGNTIYF
TRBV20-1	TRBJ1-5	-	TRBD1	TGCAGTGCTAGTCACAGGGGGGACGGTCAGCCCCAGCATTTT	CSASHRGDGQPQHF
TRBV24-1	TRBJ2-1	-	-	TGTGCCACCAGTGATTTATGGGGAAATGAGCAGTTCTTC	CATSDLWGNEQFF
TRBV23-1	TRBJ2-1	few	TRBD1	TGCGCCAGCAGTCCCCGGGACAGCTACAATGAGCAGTTCTTC	CASSPRDSYNEQFF
TRBV7-9	TRBJ2-7	-	-	TGTGCCAGCAGCAGGCCCACAGCCTCCTACGAGCAGTACTTC	CASSRPTASYEQYF
TRBV14	TRBJ2-7	-	-	TGTGCCAGCAGCCAAGTCAGGGGTTCCGACTACGAGCAGTACTTC	CASSQVRGSDYEQYF
TRBV5-1	TRBJ2-5	-	-	TGCGCCAGCAGCTTGGAGGGAGCCACCCGAGCTGAGACCCAGTACTTC	CASSLEGATRAETQYF
TRBV20-1	TRBJ1-5	-	TRBD1	TGCAGTGCCAGATCCGGACAGGGGAATCAGCCCCAGCATTTT	CSARSGQGNQPQHF
TRBV30	TRBJ1-5	-	-	TGTGCCCTCGGGTGGAATAGCAATCAGCCCCAGCATTTT	CALGWNSNQPQHF
TRBV28	TRBJ2-2	once	-	TGTGCCAGCAGTCAATCCCTGCGCCCGGGACCCCGGAGCACCGGGGAGCTGTTTTTT	CASSQSLRPGPRSTGELFF